This passage covers 8 T cell receptor beta chains from one sample sequenced in a study of memory CD4+ T cells and cytomegalovirus serostatus. Only in-frame clones appear in the TCRdb table, and some are missing; sequencing was by immunoSEQ multiplex PCR. The sample contains approximately 60,000 clones, approximately 78% of which appear only once. Single viable CD3+CD4+CD8-CD45RO+ cells were sorted as the memory CD4+ T cells. The sample consisted of memory CD4+ T cells from blood. The receptors derive from an adult in good health and CMV-seronegative.

This sequence joins TRBV9 and TRBJ2-1, with 7 bases identical to TRBD2. This CDR3 comprises 16 residues. From germline, CDR1 is SGDLS and CDR2 YYNGEE. Unmatched junction bases numbered 10, after V lost 2 bases and J lost 5 bases. CDR3 bases: TGTGCCAGCAGCGTCTCTCCGGCGGGAGAGGACAATGAGCAGTTCTTC. It translates to CASSVSPAGEDNEQFF.

The V and J genes are TRBV30 and TRBJ2-3, with D perhaps assigned TRBD1 or TRBD2 (5 bases each). The V gene lost 3 bases and the J gene lost 3 bases, with 13 bases spanning the gap. Germline V gives CDR1 GTSNPN, CDR2 SVGIG (reference sequence). The CDR3 consists of 14 residues. CDR3 sequence: CAWRGPWITDTQYF. CDR3 coding DNA: TGTGCCTGGAGGGGACCCTGGATTACAGATACGCAGTATTTT.

The J gene is TRBJ2-5, the V gene TRBV5-1; D uncertain. The germline V gene has CDR1 SGHRS and CDR2 YFSETQ. This CDR3 contains 14 residues. V lost 0 bases and J lost 0, with 6 bases in between. As DNA, the CDR3 is TGCGCCAGCAGCTTGGGGCGGCACCAAGAGACCCAGTACTTC. Translation gives CASSLGRHQETQYF.

The CDR3 sequence: CASRSFIRDRGQRYGYTF. The CDR3 bases are TGTGCCAGCAGATCTTTCATCCGGGACAGGGGGCAAAGGTATGGCTACACCTTC. The chain combines TRBV27 with TRBJ1-2; 12 nucleotides align to TRBD1. Germline V gene data show CDR1 as MNHEY and CDR2 as SMNVEV (reference sequence). The CDR3 totals 18 residues. The V gene end was trimmed by 6 bases and the J gene end by 5 bases; junction bases not matched to a gene: 16.

The CDR3 loop is CASRSDGARAFF. In DNA form, the CDR3 reads TGTGCCAGCAGATCCGATGGCGCCAGGGCTTTCTTT. The chain carries TRBV11-3 and TRBJ1-1; D not certain. In germline, CDR1 is SGHNT, CDR2 YENEEA. Trimming stripped 6 bases from V and 11 bases from J, with 16 bases between. The CDR3 totals 12 residues.

The chain joins TRBV21-1 to TRBJ2-7. TRBV21-1 is marked as a pseudogene. CDR3 size: 15 residues. CDR3 residues: CASSKDCLNHYEQYF. CDR3 in DNA: TGTGCCAGCAGCAAAGATTGTCTTAATCACTACGAGCAGTACTTC.

This clone was seen a few times. The chain links TRBV5-1 to TRBJ2-7; tentative D call: TRBD1 (6 bases). The CDR3 contains 18 residues. Germline V gene lookup returns CDR1 SGHRS and CDR2 YFSETQ. V lost 3 bases to trimming and J lost 0 bases, with 22 bases between them. The chain's CDR3 is CASSSHWNSQGLSYEQYF. CDR3 DNA sequence: TGCGCCAGCAGCTCCCATTGGAACTCACAGGGCCTCTCCTACGAGCAGTACTTC.

This clone was seen once. This chain joins TRBV6-7 and TRBJ1-1; D uncertain. TRBV6-7 is an ORF, with its function uncertain. CDR3 length: 14 residues. The V end was cut by 11 bases, the J end by 4 bases, with 20 bases between. Here the CDR3 reads CAGPEKGNPTEAFF. CDR3 sequence (DNA): TGTGCCGGACCTGAGAAGGGAAATCCCACTGAAGCTTTCTTT.